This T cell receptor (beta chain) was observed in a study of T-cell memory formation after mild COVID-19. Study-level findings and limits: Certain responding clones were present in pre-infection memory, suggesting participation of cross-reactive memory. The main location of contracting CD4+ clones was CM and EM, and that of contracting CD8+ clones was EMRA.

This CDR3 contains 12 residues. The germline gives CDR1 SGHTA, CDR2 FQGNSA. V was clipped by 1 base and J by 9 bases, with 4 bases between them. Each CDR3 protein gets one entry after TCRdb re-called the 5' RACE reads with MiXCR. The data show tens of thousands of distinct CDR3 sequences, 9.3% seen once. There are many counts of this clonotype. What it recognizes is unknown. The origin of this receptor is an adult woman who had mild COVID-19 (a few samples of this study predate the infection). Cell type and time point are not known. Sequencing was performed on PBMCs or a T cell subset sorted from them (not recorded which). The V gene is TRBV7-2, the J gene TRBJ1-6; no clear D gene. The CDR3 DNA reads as TGTGCCAGCAGCTTAGGGGGTTCACCCCTCCACTTT. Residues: CASSLGGSPLHF.